This is a list of T cell receptor beta chains from one sample in a study of T and B cells in COVID-19 patients. One entry per CDR3 protein, called by TCRdb with MiXCR from the multiplex PCR reads. The table includes approximately 14,000 distinct CDR3 sequences, roughly 26% detected once. The sequenced material came from blood. These receptors came from a human donor who had recovered from COVID-19. Each CDR3 is given with its conserved first and last residue. A D gene is named only where the DNA matches it firmly. Size is stated for part of the rows, as once, few or many counts, or as a class when the clone is expanded.

clone_size: NA; v_call: TRBV18; d_call: NA; j_call: TRBJ1-1; cdr3_nt: TGTGCCAGCTCACCTGTCCGGAACACTGAAGCTTTCTTT; cdr3_aa: CASSPVRNTEAFF
clone_size: medium-sized; v_call: TRBV12-3/TRBV12-4; d_call: NA; j_call: TRBJ2-3; cdr3_nt: TGTGCCAGCAGCCCAAGCACAGATACGCAGTATTTT; cdr3_aa: CASSPSTDTQYF
clone_size: NA; v_call: TRBV5-1; d_call: NA; j_call: TRBJ2-5; cdr3_nt: TGCGCCAGCAGCTTGGCTATAGGGGAAGAGACCCAGTACTTC; cdr3_aa: CASSLAIGEETQYF
clone_size: many; v_call: TRBV5-5; d_call: TRBD1; j_call: TRBJ1-6; cdr3_nt: TGTGCCAGCAGCTTCGGATTACCGGGACAGGGGGCGCGGGATTCACCCCTCCACTTT; cdr3_aa: CASSFGLPGQGARDSPLHF
clone_size: medium-sized; v_call: TRBV6-5; d_call: NA; j_call: TRBJ2-5; cdr3_nt: TGTGCCAGCAGTCCCGTTCAAGAGACCCAGTACTTC; cdr3_aa: CASSPVQETQYF
clone_size: NA; v_call: TRBV29-1; d_call: TRBD1; j_call: TRBJ2-3; cdr3_nt: TGCAGCGCCGACAGGGGGCCCACAGATACGCAGTATTTT; cdr3_aa: CSADRGPTDTQYF
clone_size: medium-sized; v_call: TRBV5-4; d_call: TRBD1; j_call: TRBJ2-6; cdr3_nt: TGTGCCAGCCGGGACAGGGCCTCTGGGGCCAACGTCCTGACTTTC; cdr3_aa: CASRDRASGANVLTF
clone_size: NA; v_call: TRBV20-1; d_call: TRBD1; j_call: TRBJ2-7; cdr3_nt: TGCAGTGCTTTCCGGGACAGGTCCTACGAGCAGTACTTC; cdr3_aa: CSAFRDRSYEQYF
clone_size: NA; v_call: TRBV29-1; d_call: TRBD2; j_call: TRBJ2-1; cdr3_nt: TGCAGCGTTGAAAAGCCTAGCGGGAGGAATGAGCAGTTCTTC; cdr3_aa: CSVEKPSGRNEQFF
clone_size: NA; v_call: TRBV7-2; d_call: TRBD2; j_call: TRBJ2-5; cdr3_nt: TGTGCCAGCAGCTCGTATAGCGGGACGTCCCAGTACTTC; cdr3_aa: CASSSYSGTSQYF
clone_size: few; v_call: TRBV6-1; d_call: NA; j_call: TRBJ1-1; cdr3_nt: TGTGCCAGCGGGCCTGGGCCCGCAACTGAAGCTTTCTTT; cdr3_aa: CASGPGPATEAFF
clone_size: many; v_call: TRBV27; d_call: TRBD1; j_call: TRBJ2-2; cdr3_nt: TGTGCCAGCAAACGCCGAGGACAGGGAGACGTCGGGGAGCTGTTTTTT; cdr3_aa: CASKRRGQGDVGELFF
clone_size: NA; v_call: TRBV5-1; d_call: NA; j_call: TRBJ1-1; cdr3_nt: TGCGCCAGCGCCGCTAACACTGAAGCTTTCTTT; cdr3_aa: CASAANTEAFF
clone_size: NA; v_call: TRBV11-2; d_call: TRBD1; j_call: TRBJ1-2; cdr3_nt: TGTGCCAGCAGCTTAACAGGGGCAGGGGCATATGGCTACACCTTC; cdr3_aa: CASSLTGAGAYGYTF
clone_size: few; v_call: TRBV5-1; d_call: NA; j_call: TRBJ2-7; cdr3_nt: TGCGCCAGCAGCTTGAGCGACCAGAGGAACGAGCAGTACTTC; cdr3_aa: CASSLSDQRNEQYF
clone_size: medium-sized; v_call: TRBV27; d_call: NA; j_call: TRBJ2-3; cdr3_nt: TGTGCCAGCAGTTTACCTTTCCCGAATACGCAGTATTTT; cdr3_aa: CASSLPFPNTQYF
clone_size: NA; v_call: TRBV7-2; d_call: NA; j_call: TRBJ1-5; cdr3_nt: TGTGCCAGCAGCCCGGCAGTGGCTCAGCCCCAGCATTTT; cdr3_aa: CASSPAVAQPQHF
clone_size: few; v_call: TRBV5-5; d_call: TRBD1; j_call: TRBJ2-7; cdr3_nt: TGTGCCAGCAGACCCGGGACAGGGTTGTACGAGCAGTACTTC; cdr3_aa: CASRPGTGLYEQYF
clone_size: NA; v_call: TRBV5-6; d_call: NA; j_call: TRBJ1-3; cdr3_nt: TGTGCCAGCAGCTTGGGGGCCAGCTCTGGAAACACCATATATTTT; cdr3_aa: CASSLGASSGNTIYF
clone_size: medium-sized; v_call: TRBV19; d_call: TRBD2; j_call: TRBJ2-1; cdr3_nt: TGTGCCAGTAGTATATTTGCGGGGGTTAGGAATGAGCAGTTCTTC; cdr3_aa: CASSIFAGVRNEQFF
clone_size: NA; v_call: TRBV30; d_call: TRBD1; j_call: TRBJ1-1; cdr3_nt: TGTGCCTGGTACAGGGGGCTGTCGAACACTGAAGCTTTCTTT; cdr3_aa: CAWYRGLSNTEAFF
clone_size: NA; v_call: TRBV6-2/TRBV6-3; d_call: TRBD1; j_call: TRBJ2-7; cdr3_nt: TGTGCCAGCACCCCGGGACAGCCCCCCTACGAGCAGTACTTC; cdr3_aa: CASTPGQPPYEQYF
clone_size: NA; v_call: TRBV20-1; d_call: TRBD2; j_call: TRBJ2-5; cdr3_nt: TGCAGTGCCGACCTCTTTGCGGGAGGCGGAGAGACCCAGTACTTC; cdr3_aa: CSADLFAGGGETQYF
clone_size: NA; v_call: TRBV28; d_call: NA; j_call: TRBJ2-2; cdr3_nt: TGTGCCAGCAGTTTAGCTAGGTTTAACACCGGGGAGCTGTTTTTT; cdr3_aa: CASSLARFNTGELFF
clone_size: medium-sized; v_call: TRBV6-5; d_call: TRBD2; j_call: TRBJ2-1; cdr3_nt: TGTGCCAGCAGTCGCGGGACTAGCGGGAGTAATGAGCAGTTCTTC; cdr3_aa: CASSRGTSGSNEQFF
clone_size: NA; v_call: TRBV29-1; d_call: NA; j_call: TRBJ2-2; cdr3_nt: TGCAGCGTAGGGGGAGCGAACACCGGGGAGCTGTTTTTT; cdr3_aa: CSVGGANTGELFF
clone_size: many; v_call: TRBV27; d_call: NA; j_call: TRBJ2-3; cdr3_nt: TGTGCCAGCAGTTTCGCCGGGGCCAGCACAGATACGCAGTATTTT; cdr3_aa: CASSFAGASTDTQYF
clone_size: NA; v_call: TRBV19; d_call: NA; j_call: TRBJ1-5; cdr3_nt: TGTGCCAGTACCCCCTGGGGGGCCCATCAGCCCCAGCATTTT; cdr3_aa: CASTPWGAHQPQHF
clone_size: NA; v_call: TRBV29-1; d_call: TRBD2; j_call: TRBJ2-7; cdr3_nt: TGCAGCGCTGGGACTAGCGGGGTCTACGAGCAGTACTTC; cdr3_aa: CSAGTSGVYEQYF
clone_size: NA; v_call: TRBV7-9; d_call: NA; j_call: TRBJ1-4; cdr3_nt: TGTGCCAGCAGCTTACTAGTACGTGACGGGGAAAAACTGTTTTTT; cdr3_aa: CASSLLVRDGEKLFF
clone_size: many; v_call: TRBV30; d_call: NA; j_call: TRBJ1-1; cdr3_nt: TGTGCCTGGAGTCCGACAGTAAGAGCTTTCTTT; cdr3_aa: CAWSPTVRAFF
clone_size: NA; v_call: TRBV11-1; d_call: NA; j_call: TRBJ2-7; cdr3_nt: TGTGCCAGCAGCTTGGTTCGCTACGAGCAGTACTTC; cdr3_aa: CASSLVRYEQYF
clone_size: NA; v_call: TRBV18; d_call: TRBD2; j_call: TRBJ2-4; cdr3_nt: TGTGCCAGCTCACCACGGACTAGCGGGGGGGCCGGAAACATTCAGTACTTC; cdr3_aa: CASSPRTSGGAGNIQYF
clone_size: medium-sized; v_call: TRBV19; d_call: NA; j_call: TRBJ2-1; cdr3_nt: TGTGCCAGTAGTATCTCCCGGCATGAGCAGTTCTTC; cdr3_aa: CASSISRHEQFF
clone_size: NA; v_call: TRBV19; d_call: NA; j_call: TRBJ1-3; cdr3_nt: TGTGCCAGTAGTATAGGCGCGAGCTCTGGAAACACCATATATTTT; cdr3_aa: CASSIGASSGNTIYF
clone_size: few; v_call: TRBV6-4; d_call: NA; j_call: TRBJ2-6; cdr3_nt: TGTGCCAGCAGTGACGGTAGCTCTGGGGCCAACGTCCTGACTTTC; cdr3_aa: CASSDGSSGANVLTF
clone_size: few; v_call: TRBV27; d_call: NA; j_call: TRBJ2-7; cdr3_nt: TGTGCCAGCAGTTTACAGGGTTCCCTCTCCTACGAGCAGTACTTC; cdr3_aa: CASSLQGSLSYEQYF
clone_size: NA; v_call: TRBV6-2/TRBV6-3; d_call: TRBD1; j_call: TRBJ1-5; cdr3_nt: TGTGCCAGCAGTTCTAACAGGGGTTCGCGCAATCAGCCCCAGCATTTT; cdr3_aa: CASSSNRGSRNQPQHF
clone_size: medium-sized; v_call: TRBV19; d_call: NA; j_call: TRBJ2-7; cdr3_nt: TGTGCCAGTAGTCGGCAGGGGTTCTACGAGCAGTACTTC; cdr3_aa: CASSRQGFYEQYF
clone_size: NA; v_call: TRBV12-3/TRBV12-4; d_call: NA; j_call: TRBJ1-1; cdr3_nt: TGTGCCAGCACGCAGGGAGGGACTGAAGCTTTCTTT; cdr3_aa: CASTQGGTEAFF
clone_size: NA; v_call: TRBV30; d_call: NA; j_call: TRBJ1-5; cdr3_nt: TGTGCCTGGAGTCGGGGGGGAAACAATCAGCCCCAGCATTTT; cdr3_aa: CAWSRGGNNQPQHF
clone_size: few; v_call: TRBV12-3/TRBV12-4; d_call: NA; j_call: TRBJ1-3; cdr3_nt: TGTGCCAGCAGTGTGGACAGCTCTGGAAACACCATATATTTT; cdr3_aa: CASSVDSSGNTIYF
clone_size: medium-sized; v_call: TRBV19; d_call: TRBD2; j_call: TRBJ2-3; cdr3_nt: TGTGCCAGTAGTCCAGGACTAGCGGGGGGGCAAGATACGCAGTATTTT; cdr3_aa: CASSPGLAGGQDTQYF
clone_size: NA; v_call: TRBV5-4; d_call: NA; j_call: TRBJ2-1; cdr3_nt: TGTGCCAGCAGTTATGTTGGGCGCGATGAGCAGTTCTTC; cdr3_aa: CASSYVGRDEQFF
clone_size: NA; v_call: TRBV27; d_call: NA; j_call: TRBJ2-1; cdr3_nt: TGTGCCAGCAGTTCCCCCGGGACACCTTACAATGAGCAGTTCTTC; cdr3_aa: CASSSPGTPYNEQFF
clone_size: NA; v_call: TRBV12-3/TRBV12-4; d_call: NA; j_call: TRBJ1-1; cdr3_nt: TGTGCCAGCAGTTTGCCAAACCCGAACACTGAAGCTTTCTTT; cdr3_aa: CASSLPNPNTEAFF
clone_size: few; v_call: TRBV12-3/TRBV12-4; d_call: TRBD1; j_call: TRBJ1-2; cdr3_nt: TGTGCCAGCAGTGTTGGACAGGCGGCCTATGGCTACACCTTC; cdr3_aa: CASSVGQAAYGYTF
clone_size: few; v_call: TRBV6-2/TRBV6-3; d_call: TRBD2; j_call: TRBJ2-3; cdr3_nt: TGTGCCAGCAGTTACTCGGCGGGACTAGCGGGAGAAGATACGCAGTATTTT; cdr3_aa: CASSYSAGLAGEDTQYF